This TCR beta chain emerged from a study of metastatic and nonmetastatic thyroid tumors. Across the study: Comparison of repertoires was carried out across blood and tumor or nodule tissue from malignant and benign thyroid patients. Study-level findings and limits: Versus benign nodules, malignant thyroid tumors reportedly had significantly higher TCR beta diversity, in blood and tumor.

The J segment lost 4 bases and the V segment lost 0 bases, leaving 7 bases of the junction unmatched. Germline assignment: CDR1 MNHEY and CDR2 SVGAGI. The CDR3 spans 17 residues. This clone was counted at least ten times. As yet, its antigen is unknown. None of the patients had undergone any treatment ahead of thyroid surgery. Under the authors' procedure: CDR3 was compared across clinicopathological groups, and the resulting differences were used to build a distant-metastasis classifier for papillary thyroid cancer. MiXCR re-clonotyped the PCR reads for TCRdb. The V and J calls were not made by the authors but by TCRdb's processing. The top ten clones hold around a quarter of a sample with approximately 40,000 clones, 10% to 12% of them seen once.

The sequence derives from a female donor with papillary thyroid cancer or a benign thyroid nodule (not recorded which). Some clones in this sample may be carry-over from other donors' samples. Source material: blood. The genes are TRBV6-5 and TRBJ2-5; TRBD2 agrees at 11 bases. The CDR3 bases are TGTGCCAGCAGTTACTCGCTGCTAGCGGGAGGATCAGAGACCCAGTACTTC. It is translated as CASSYSLLAGGSETQYF.